The 22 T cell receptor beta chains given below trace back to one sample, sequenced in a study of sequential checkpoint blockade in melanoma. Repertoires were generated with immunoSEQ multiplex PCR, while TCRdb's copy carries only in-frame clones and drops some. Of 19,000 or so clones in the sample, around two thirds were seen once. Sample treatment: randomized to nivolumab then ipilimumab (arm A) or the reverse (arm B). The sequencing here drew on CD8+ T cells sorted from blood (inferred from file names), taken from a patient given nivolumab and ipilimumab in sequence. The receptor set was obtained from a human donor with melanoma.

This CDR3 is CASSLVPRTSAGELFF. The CDR3 nucleotides read TGTGCCAGCAGTTTAGTACCGAGGACTAGCGCCGGGGAGCTGTTTTTT. The V gene is TRBV28, the J gene TRBJ2-2; the match to TRBD2 covers 9 bases. The germline gives CDR1 MDHEN, CDR2 SYDVKM. CDR3 length equals 16 residues. The V and J ends lost 2 bases and 6 bases, in that order; junction bases with no gene match: 7.

V is TRBV9 and J is TRBJ2-5; 12 bases align to TRBD2. The CDR3 spans 17 residues. CDR1 and CDR2 from the germline V gene are SGDLS and YYNGEE. V lost 4 bases to trimming and J lost 5 bases; unmatched junction nucleotides: 12. The CDR3 nucleotides read TGTGCCAGCAGCATAATGGCTAGCGGGGGGGCATACGAGACCCAGTACTTC. It codes for CASSIMASGGAYETQYF.

This sequence joins TRBV7-2 and TRBJ2-7; no clear D. From germline, CDR1 is SGHTA and CDR2 FQGNSA. This CDR3 comprises 13 residues. V lost 6 bases, J lost 1 base, and 10 bases lay in between. CDR3 DNA: TGTGCCAGCAGTAAAGACACGTCCTACGAGCAGTACTTC. The encoded protein is CASSKDTSYEQYF.

CDR3: CASSERGLNYGYTF. The CDR3 DNA is TGTGCCAGCAGTGAACGGGGGTTGAACTATGGCTACACCTTC. This chain connects TRBV2 to TRBJ1-2; tentatively, D is TRBD1 (5 bases). Germline CDR1 SNHLY, CDR2 FYNNEI. The CDR3 consists of 14 residues. V shed 2 bases and J shed 2 bases, with 9 bases lying between them.

The chain recombines TRBV5-4 with TRBJ2-5; tentative D call: TRBD2 (5 bases). CDR1 and CDR2 (germline): SGHNT, YYREEE (reference sequence). The CDR3 length is 13 residues. With 0 bases removed from V and 2 bases from J, the gap between germline ends came to 5 bases. Here the CDR3 reads CASSLVAQETQYF. CDR3 DNA: TGTGCCAGCAGCTTGGTAGCGCAAGAGACCCAGTACTTC.

This rearrangement joins TRBV5-6 to TRBJ1-1; D is perhaps TRBD1 (6 bases). Trimming removed 0 bases at V and 10 bases at J, with 16 bases between. Germline V gene sequence: CDR1 SGHDT, CDR2 YYEEEE. CDR3 length equals 14 residues. The CDR3 protein is CASSLAGTNAGAFF. The CDR3 DNA follows: TGTGCCAGCAGCTTGGCCGGGACAAACGCCGGAGCTTTCTTT.

The gene calls are TRBV5-6 and TRBJ2-7; 7 bases match TRBD1. This CDR3 is 15 amino acids long. V dropped 2 bases and J dropped 0; count of bases not matched to a gene: 5. The V gene's germline CDR1 is SGHDT and CDR2 YYEEEE. The CDR3 reads CASSLIGTASYEQYF. The DNA for the CDR3 is TGTGCCAGCAGCTTAATCGGGACAGCCTCCTACGAGCAGTACTTC.

This clone was observed a few times. The J gene is TRBJ2-7, the V gene TRBV7-2; TRBD2 might be the D (5 bases). This CDR3 region has 11 residues. CDR1 is SGHTA, CDR2 FQGNSA, per germline. The CDR3: CACRDDYEQYF. In DNA form, the CDR3 reads TGTGCTTGCCGGGATGACTACGAGCAGTACTTC. Variable domain in full (rest from reference TRBV7-2 and TRBJ2-7): GAGVSQSPSNKVTEKGKDVELRCDPISGHTALYWYRQSLGQGLEFLIYFQGNSAPDKSGLPSDRFSAERTGGSVSTLTIQRTQQEDSAVYLCACRDDYEQYFGPGTRLTVT.

The V call is TRBV15, the J call TRBJ2-3, with 7 bases identical to TRBD2. This CDR3 spans 13 amino acids. Germline CDR1 reads LNHNV; CDR2 reads YYDKDF (reference sequence). V shed 8 bases and J 0 bases; nucleotides not matched to a gene: 2. This CDR3 reads CATRLASTDTQYF. The CDR3, as DNA: TGTGCCACCCGACTAGCTAGCACAGATACGCAGTATTTT.

Sample share makes this clone medium-sized (0.01 to 0.1%). This chain links TRBV6-4 with TRBJ2-3; 7 nucleotides line up with TRBD1. This CDR3 comprises 14 residues. Germline V gives CDR1 MRHNA, CDR2 SNTAGT. The trim removed 5 bases at V and 0 bases at J, leaving 2 bases unmatched. The CDR3 sequence is CASSKGQSTDTQYF. The CDR3 DNA is TGTGCCAGCAGTAAGGGACAGAGCACAGATACGCAGTATTTT.

This chain connects TRBV6-6 to TRBJ1-6; TRBD1 aligns across 10 bases. CDR1 MNHNY and CDR2 SVGAGI come from the germline V gene (reference sequence). V was pared by 0 bases and J by 8 bases, with 1 base of the junction left unmatched. CDR3 length: 15 amino acids. CDR3 sequence (DNA): TGTGCCAGCAGTTACTCGGGACAGGGGTATTCACCCCTCCACTTT. Its translation: CASSYSGQGYSPLHF.

The chain has TRBV4-2 and TRBJ2-7, with 9 bases matching TRBD2. This CDR3 has 15 amino acids. V lost 5 bases, J lost 6 bases, and 11 bases stayed unmatched. The V gene's germline CDR1 is LGHNA and CDR2 YNFKEQ. The CDR3 spells CASSFKGGGASEQYF. CDR3 nucleotides: TGTGCCAGCAGCTTCAAGGGCGGGGGGGCATCCGAGCAGTACTTC.

The chain combines TRBV7-8 with TRBJ2-5; tentative D call: TRBD2 (5 bases). V was shortened by 6 bases and J by 0 bases, with 14 bases between the two germline ends. The CDR3 spans 15 residues. Per germline, CDR1 SGHVS and CDR2 FQNEAQ. The DNA of the CDR3 is TGTGCCAGCAGACCTCAGACGGGGTACCAAGAGACCCAGTACTTC. Residues: CASRPQTGYQETQYF.

This rearrangement joins TRBV7-9 to TRBJ2-3, with 7 bases lining up with TRBD1. The germline gives CDR1 SEHNR, CDR2 FQNEAQ (reference sequence). This CDR3 is built from 14 residues. V shed 5 bases, J shed 10 bases, and the junction held 12 bases outside the gene matches. CDR3 loop: CASSQGGVWDPQYF. The CDR3 coding sequence is TGTGCCAGCAGCCAAGGGGGCGTATGGGATCCGCAGTATTTT.

The V call is TRBV7-6, the J call TRBJ2-7; D unclear. The germline V gene has CDR1 SGHVS and CDR2 FNYEAQ. V gave up 1 base and J gave up 0 bases, with 16 bases separating them. This CDR3 contains 17 residues. The chain's CDR3 is CASSLGRVGRSSYEQYF. Here the CDR3 DNA reads TGTGCCAGCAGCTTAGGCCGAGTCGGTCGCTCCTCCTACGAGCAGTACTTC. Full variable domain (missing parts from reference TRBV7-6 and TRBJ2-7): GAGVSQSPRYKVTKRGQDVALRCDPISGHVSLYWYRQALGQGPEFLTYFNYEAQQDKSGLPNDRFSAERPEGSISTLTIQRTEQRDSAMYRCASSLGRVGRSSYEQYFGPGTRLTVT.

This chain connects TRBV7-9 to TRBJ2-4; 8 bases match TRBD1. J was trimmed by 4 bases and V by 6 bases; bases with no gene match: 8. The germline V gene has CDR1 SEHNR and CDR2 FQNEAQ (reference sequence). The CDR3 is 15 amino acids. The CDR3 region is CASRGLGQVKNIQYF. The CDR3 DNA reads as TGTGCCAGCAGGGGATTGGGACAGGTGAAAAACATTCAGTACTTC. Combining the CDR3 with reference TRBV7-9 and TRBJ2-4 gives the whole variable domain DTGVSQNPRHKITKRGQNVTFRCDPISEHNRLYWYRQTLGQGPEFLTYFQNEAQLEKSRLLSDRFSAERPKGSFSTLEIQRTEQGDSAMYLCASRGLGQVKNIQYFGAGTRLSVL.

This clone has just a few counts. The chain uses TRBV7-9 and TRBJ1-4; D is unclear. Trimming left V 1 base short and J 7 bases short, with 13 bases between. Germline V gene sequence: CDR1 SEHNR, CDR2 FQNEAQ (reference sequence). This CDR3 has 15 amino acids. The CDR3 DNA is TGTGCCAGCAGCTTAGGGTACCAAGGGAGTGAAAAACTGTTTTTT. It encodes CASSLGYQGSEKLFF. Drawing the rest from reference TRBV7-9 and TRBJ1-4, the complete variable domain is DTGVSQNPRHKITKRGQNVTFRCDPISEHNRLYWYRQTLGQGPEFLTYFQNEAQLEKSRLLSDRFSAERPKGSFSTLEIQRTEQGDSAMYLCASSLGYQGSEKLFFGSGTQLSVL.

This clone was observed a single time. The chain couples TRBV23-1 to TRBJ1-2; TRBD1 matches 7 bases. TRBV23-1 is filed as an ORF, its function uncertain. This CDR3 has 16 amino acids. The trim removed 2 bases at V and 0 bases at J, leaving 6 bases unmatched. The CDR3 DNA reads TGCGCCAGCAGTCAAGGGACAGCTCCGGCTAACTATGGCTACACCTTC. It codes for CASSQGTAPANYGYTF.

The rearrangement links TRBV9 to TRBJ2-3, with a tentative D call TRBD1 (5 bases). This CDR3 comprises 14 residues. Trimming took off 0 bases at V and 6 bases at J, with 11 bases between the two ends. Per germline, CDR1 SGDLS and CDR2 YYNGEE. The CDR3 DNA sequence: TGTGCCAGCAGCGTAGAGCAGGGTTGGGATACGCAGTATTTT. The encoded protein is CASSVEQGWDTQYF.

The V gene is TRBV7-9, the J gene TRBJ2-7; weak D call: TRBD1 (6 bases). Germline V gene lookup returns CDR1 SEHNR and CDR2 FQNEAQ (reference sequence). V was pared by 4 bases and J by 3 bases, with 13 bases between. CDR3 length: 14 amino acids. The CDR3 bases are TGTGCCAGCAGCTCGACAGGTCCCGACTACGAGCAGTACTTC. Protein: CASSSTGPDYEQYF.

This clone was found a few times. The V gene is TRBV6-5, the J gene TRBJ1-1; tentatively, D is TRBD1 (6 bases). V dropped 6 bases and J dropped 4 bases, with 12 bases sitting between them. Germline V lookup: CDR1 MNHEY, CDR2 SVGAGI. This CDR3 region has 13 residues. CDR3 sequence (DNA): TGTGCCAGCAGACTTCGACAGGCCACTGAAGCTTTCTTT. This sequence encodes CASRLRQATEAFF.

This sequence joins TRBV9 and TRBJ1-1; no clear D gene. V lost 2 bases, J lost 7 bases, and 12 bases lay in between. This CDR3 comprises 13 residues. In germline, CDR1 is SGDLS, CDR2 YYNGEE. The CDR3 is CASSVGGFSEAFF. CDR3 sequence (DNA): TGTGCCAGCAGCGTTGGCGGGTTCAGTGAAGCTTTCTTT.